This TCR beta chain was sequenced in a study of CD8+ T cells in alopecia areata. Study results and limitations: Researchers reported that TCR sharing among patients proved less clear than in mice, possibly HLA-linked.

RNA was isolated and reverse transcribed to cDNA, the sequencing template. TCRdb keeps only in-frame clones here, not all; method: immunoSEQ multiplex PCR. The sample consists of more than 100,000 clones, 58% of them appearing once. In the case of this clone: The antigen remains undetermined. Relative to the germline gene, one junction end is altered; a read error may explain this.

Germline V gene lookup returns CDR1 SNHLY and CDR2 FYNNEI. The CDR3 contains 10 residues. The investigators collected lesional scalp punch biopsies and peripheral blood from alopecia areata patients. The sequencing used CD4+ T cells sorted from blood, collected at week 0. The sequence came from a human donor with alopecia areata. This chain joins TRBV2 and TRBJ2-5; possibly TRBD2 for D (5 bases). The CDR3 nucleotides read TGTGCCAGCTCGGGAACTAAGCTACACTTC. Translated, it gives CASSGTKLHF.